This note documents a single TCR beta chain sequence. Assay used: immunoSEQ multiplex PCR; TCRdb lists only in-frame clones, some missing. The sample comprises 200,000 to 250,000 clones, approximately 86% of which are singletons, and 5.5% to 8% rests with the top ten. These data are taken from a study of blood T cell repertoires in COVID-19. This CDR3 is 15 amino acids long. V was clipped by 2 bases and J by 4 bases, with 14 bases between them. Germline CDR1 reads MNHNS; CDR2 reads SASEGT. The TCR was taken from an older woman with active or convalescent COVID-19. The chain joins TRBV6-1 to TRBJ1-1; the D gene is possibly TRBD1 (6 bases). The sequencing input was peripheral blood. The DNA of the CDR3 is TGTGCCAGCAGTGAATATGGCAGGGGCGGCACTGAAGCTTTCTTT. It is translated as CASSEYGRGGTEAFF.